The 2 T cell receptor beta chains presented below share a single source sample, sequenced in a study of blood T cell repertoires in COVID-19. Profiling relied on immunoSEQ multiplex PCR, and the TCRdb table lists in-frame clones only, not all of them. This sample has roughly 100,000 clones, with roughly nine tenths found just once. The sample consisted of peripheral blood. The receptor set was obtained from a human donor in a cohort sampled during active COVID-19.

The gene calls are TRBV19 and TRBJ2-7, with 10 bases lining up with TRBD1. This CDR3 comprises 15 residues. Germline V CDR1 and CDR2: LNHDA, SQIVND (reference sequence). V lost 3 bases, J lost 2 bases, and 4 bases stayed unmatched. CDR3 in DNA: TGTGCCAGTAGTATTGGGACAGGGGAAACCTACGAGCAGTACTTC. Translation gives CASSIGTGETYEQYF.

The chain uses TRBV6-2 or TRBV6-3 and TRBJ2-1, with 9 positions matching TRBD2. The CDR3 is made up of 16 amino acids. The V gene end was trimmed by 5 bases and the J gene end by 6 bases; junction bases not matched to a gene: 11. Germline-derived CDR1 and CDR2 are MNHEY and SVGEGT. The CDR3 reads CASSPLQRGAFNEQFF. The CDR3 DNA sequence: TGTGCCAGCAGTCCCCTACAGCGGGGGGCTTTCAATGAGCAGTTCTTC.